These 20 T cell receptor beta chains were all obtained from the same sample, sequenced in a study of shared clonotypes between healthy human individuals. The protocol was immunoSEQ multiplex PCR, while the TCRdb copy is restricted to in-frame clones and leaves out a portion. Of about 1 million clones listed, 75% are singletons. The sequenced sample consisted of memory CD4+ T cells sorted from blood. Subset meaning: CD45RA-negative fraction. These receptors came from a man between 18 and 35 years old in good health.

A single count supports this clone. The chain combines TRBV6-6 with TRBJ2-1; D gene uncertain. Germline V gene sequence: CDR1 MNHNY, CDR2 SVGAGI (reference sequence). CDR3 size: 13 residues. The germline V and J ends were trimmed by 0 bases and 3 bases, with 3 bases remaining between them. This CDR3 reads CASSYSHYNEQFF. Here the CDR3 DNA reads TGTGCCAGCAGTTACTCCCACTACAATGAGCAGTTCTTC.

V gene TRBV28 combines with J gene TRBJ1-6; D not certain. V was shortened by 3 bases and J by 10 bases, with 13 bases between the two germline ends. The CDR3 runs to 14 residues. Germline-derived CDR1 and CDR2 are MDHEN and SYDVKM. The CDR3 sequence: CASSFRSGRSPLHF. The CDR3 DNA reads as TGTGCCAGCAGTTTTAGAAGTGGAAGATCACCCCTCCACTTT.

Turning to this clone: The same CDR3 can be traced to other DNA sequences in this sample. This chain joins TRBV5-1 and TRBJ2-3, with D uncertain. Germline V CDR1 and CDR2: SGHRS, YFSETQ. Trimming cost V 0 bases and J 0 bases, with 2 bases left between them. The CDR3 loop spans 13 amino acids. The CDR3 loop reads CASSLGSTDTQYF. The CDR3 nucleotides are TGCGCCAGCAGCTTGGGGAGCACAGATACGCAGTATTTT.

The gene calls are TRBV7-2 and TRBJ2-1; 7 bases are shared with TRBD1. CDR3 length equals 15 residues. The trim removed 5 bases at V and 7 bases at J, leaving 11 bases unmatched. Germline CDR1 reads SGHTA; CDR2 reads FQGNSA. The CDR3 DNA sequence: TGTGCCAGCAGCCCACGGGAACCAGGGGGTAATGAGCAGTTCTTC. Its protein is CASSPREPGGNEQFF.

The CDR3 loop reads CAHDKSGRGGETQYF. CDR3 coding DNA: TGTGCCCACGACAAGAGCGGGAGAGGGGGAGAGACCCAGTACTTC. The V and J genes are TRBV30 and TRBJ2-5; 8 bases align to TRBD2. The CDR3 runs to 15 residues. CDR1 is GTSNPN and CDR2 is SVGIG in the germline V gene (reference sequence). Trimming took 8 bases from V and 4 from J; bases not matched to a gene: 15.

This clone was seen a few times. The chain joins TRBV29-1 to TRBJ1-1; unclear D gene. V was shortened by 6 bases and J by 2 bases, with 10 bases between the two germline ends. The CDR3 totals 12 residues. Per the germline V gene, CDR1 is SQVTM and CDR2 is ANQGSEA. The CDR3 DNA is TGCAGCGTCGCTGGAGCTAACACTGAAGCTTTCTTT. It translates to CSVAGANTEAFF.

This clone turned up a few times. The gene calls are TRBV2 and TRBJ2-7, with D unclear. The length of the CDR3 is 13 residues. Deletions cut 8 bases from V and 0 bases from J, with 11 bases between. Germline assignment: CDR1 SNHLY and CDR2 FYNNEI. The CDR3 sequence is CASGRRSSYEQYF. In DNA, the CDR3 is TGTGCCAGCGGCAGGAGAAGCTCCTACGAGCAGTACTTC.

This chain links TRBV5-1 with TRBJ1-2; D not resolved. Trimming pared 2 bases from V and 3 bases from J, leaving 8 bases between. CDR3 length: 13 residues. Looked up from germline, CDR1 is SGHRS and CDR2 is YFSETQ. The CDR3 DNA reads TGCGCCAGCAGCTTCGGCCAAGACTATGGCTACACCTTC. This codes for CASSFGQDYGYTF.

The rearrangement uses TRBV7-2 and TRBJ1-5; TRBD1 agrees at 9 bases. CDR1 SGHTA and CDR2 FQGNSA come from the germline V gene. The junction had 10 bases not matched to a gene; V was cut back by 2 bases and J by 5 bases. This CDR3 spans 17 amino acids. CDR3 loop: CASSLRHPGQGHQPQHF. CDR3 nucleotides: TGTGCCAGCAGCTTAAGGCATCCGGGACAGGGCCATCAGCCCCAGCATTTT.

This clone was picked up many times. V and J are TRBV14 and TRBJ1-1; perhaps TRBD1 as D (5 bases). Germline values: CDR1 SGHDN, CDR2 FVKESK. Deletions cut 0 bases from V and 1 base from J, with 12 bases between. This CDR3 contains 16 residues. CDR3 sequence: CASSQDLGGKNTEAFF. In DNA form, the CDR3 reads TGTGCCAGCAGCCAAGATCTCGGGGGGAAGAACACTGAAGCTTTCTTT.

The sample holds a few counts of this clone. Additional DNA sequences in this sample encode the identical CDR3. J is TRBJ1-6 and V is TRBV7-2, with TRBD1 as a possible D gene (5 bases). Germline V gene data show CDR1 as SGHTA and CDR2 as FQGNSA. V was pared by 5 bases and J by 5 bases, with 10 bases between. The CDR3 totals 14 residues. The CDR3 loop is CASSLQGDNSPLHF. DNA of the CDR3: TGTGCCAGCAGCCTTCAGGGAGATAATTCACCCCTCCACTTT.

The CDR3: CASSVGLAGGHYEQFF. CDR3 bases: TGTGCCAGCAGCGTAGGGCTAGCGGGGGGGCATTATGAGCAGTTCTTC. V and J are TRBV9 and TRBJ2-1; TRBD2 matches at 12 bases. The CDR3 covers 16 residues. Germline CDR1 SGDLS, CDR2 YYNGEE. The ends lost 0 bases at V and 8 bases at J; junction bases unmatched: 6. The full variable domain, its missing parts supplied by reference TRBV9 and TRBJ2-1, is DSGVTQTPKHLITATGQRVTLRCSPRSGDLSVYWYQQSLDQGLQFLIQYYNGEERAKGNILERFSAQQFPDLHSELNLSSLELGDSALYFCASSVGLAGGHYEQFFGPGTRLTVL.

The chain has TRBV7-2 and TRBJ2-5, with 11 positions matching TRBD2. Germline loops: CDR1 SGHTA, CDR2 FQGNSA. V was pared by 6 bases and J by 1 base, with 4 bases of the junction left unmatched. This CDR3 is 15 amino acids long. CDR3 protein: CASRETSGAQETQYF. CDR3 nucleotide sequence: TGTGCCAGCAGGGAGACTAGCGGGGCCCAAGAGACCCAGTACTTC.

As concerns this clone: This sample includes further DNA sequences coding for the same CDR3. The chain is built from TRBV5-1 and TRBJ2-5; no clear D. V was clipped by 0 bases and J by 2 bases, with 8 bases between them. The CDR3 consists of 14 residues. Germline V gives CDR1 SGHRS, CDR2 YFSETQ. In DNA, the CDR3 is TGCGCCAGCAGCTTGGGGGCAGCACAAGAGACCCAGTACTTC. The encoded protein is CASSLGAAQETQYF. Variable domain in full (rest from reference TRBV5-1 and TRBJ2-5): KAGVTQTPRYLIKTRGQQVTLSCSPISGHRSVSWYQQTPGQGLQFLFEYFSETQRNKGNFPGRFSGRQFSNSRSEMNVSTLELGDSALYLCASSLGAAQETQYFGPGTRLLVL.

The chain employs TRBV5-1 and TRBJ2-2; D is unresolved. CDR3 length: 13 residues. The germline CDR1 and CDR2 sequences are SGHRS and YFSETQ. V shed 4 bases and J shed 7 bases, with 11 bases lying between them. The CDR3 is CASSLTGYGELFF. The DNA of the CDR3 is TGCGCCAGCAGCCTAACCGGGTACGGGGAGCTGTTTTTT.

This rearrangement joins TRBV5-1 to TRBJ2-7, with a tentative D call TRBD2 (5 bases). The germline CDR1 and CDR2 sequences are SGHRS and YFSETQ. V gave up 7 bases and J gave up 3 bases, with 14 bases separating them. CDR3 length: 13 amino acids. The CDR3 DNA reads TGCGCCAGCGGCCTCGGGAAAAGCTACGAGCAGTACTTC. Protein product: CASGLGKSYEQYF. Filled out from reference TRBV5-1 and TRBJ2-7, the complete variable domain reads KAGVTQTPRYLIKTRGQQVTLSCSPISGHRSVSWYQQTPGQGLQFLFEYFSETQRNKGNFPGRFSGRQFSNSRSEMNVSTLELGDSALYLCASGLGKSYEQYFGPGTRLTVT.

In this sample, this clone turned up once. This CDR3 reads CAIRSASYGYTF. As DNA, the CDR3 is TGTGCCATCCGGTCCGCGTCTTATGGCTACACCTTC. This chain joins TRBV10-3 and TRBJ1-2; D ambiguous. Germline loops: CDR1 ENHRY, CDR2 SYGVKD. The V end lost 8 bases, the J end lost 5 bases, and 12 bases lay between the germline ends. This CDR3 has 12 amino acids.

CDR3 region: CATERGESYEQYF. CDR3 in DNA: TGTGCCACCGAGCGGGGGGAAAGCTACGAGCAGTACTTC. V and J are TRBV10-3 and TRBJ2-5; 9 positions match TRBD2. Near its end, the DNA agrees better with TRBJ2-7, so the J call may be wrong. Germline assignment: CDR1 ENHRY and CDR2 SYGVKD. The CDR3 spans 13 residues.

This clone was picked up a small number of times. A far larger clone is just one base off, so this is likely a read error. The rearrangement links TRBV7-3 to TRBJ1-2; TRBD1 might be the D (6 bases). Trimming removed 2 bases from V and 2 bases from J, with 6 bases in between. CDR3 length equals 13 residues. Looked up from germline, CDR1 is SGHTA and CDR2 is FQGTGA. The CDR3 is CASSLGQNYGYTF. The CDR3 DNA is TGTGCCAGCAGCTTAGGACAGAACTATGGCTACACCTTC. Full variable domain (missing parts from reference TRBV7-3 and TRBJ1-2): GAGVSQTPSNKVTEKGKYVELRCDPISGHTALYWYRQSLGQGPEFLIYFQGTGAADDSGLPNDRFFAVRPEGSVSTLKIQRTERGDSAVYLCASSLGQNYGYTFGSGTRLTVV.

The rearrangement uses TRBV29-1 and TRBJ1-2, with 7 nucleotides matching TRBD1. This CDR3 comprises 14 residues. Germline CDR1 reads SQVTM; CDR2 reads ANQGSEA. Trimming removed 3 bases from V and 4 bases from J; junction bases left unmatched: 8. The CDR3: CSVEVSTGVYGYTF. The CDR3 DNA follows: TGCAGCGTTGAGGTTAGCACAGGGGTCTATGGCTACACCTTC.